Listed here are 16 T cell receptor beta chains from one sample, sequenced in a study of T cell responses to AZD1222 COVID-19 vaccine. Profiled with immunoSEQ multiplex PCR; TCRdb holds only in-frame clones, not every one. The sample has 95,000 to 100,000 clones, approximately 90% seen once. Sequenced here: peripheral blood, sampled on day 0 of AZD1222 vaccination. The receptor source for this set is an adult in good health.

The chain uses TRBV11-2 and TRBJ2-5; D perhaps matches TRBD1 (5 bases). V shed 4 bases and J shed 2 bases, with 11 bases lying between them. The germline gives CDR1 SGHAT, CDR2 FQNNGV. This CDR3 is built from 14 residues. The CDR3 bases are TGTGCCAGCAGCTCCTCTGGACAACAAGAGACCCAGTACTTC. Its protein product is CASSSSGQQETQYF.

The V and J genes are TRBV24-1 and TRBJ1-1; TRBD1 might be the D (5 bases). The CDR3 sequence is 19 residues long. V was shortened by 3 bases and J by 3 bases, with 25 bases between the two germline ends. Germline V CDR1 and CDR2: KGHDR, SFDVKD. CDR3 protein: CATSDTRGQGPKGYTEAFF. DNA of the CDR3: TGTGCCACCAGTGATACCCGAGGGCAGGGACCTAAAGGGTACACTGAAGCTTTCTTT.

The gene calls are TRBV7-3 and TRBJ2-5, with D tentatively TRBD1 (5 bases). The CDR3 length is 13 residues. The germline V gene encodes CDR1 SGHTA and CDR2 FQGTGA. Deletions cut 4 bases from V and 4 bases from J, with 10 bases between. The CDR3 sequence is CASSSTGSETQYF. DNA of the CDR3: TGTGCCAGCAGCTCCACAGGTTCAGAGACCCAGTACTTC. Drawing the rest from reference TRBV7-3 and TRBJ2-5, the complete variable domain is GAGVSQTPSNKVTEKGKYVELRCDPISGHTALYWYRQSLGQGPEFLIYFQGTGAADDSGLPNDRFFAVRPEGSVSTLKIQRTERGDSAVYLCASSSTGSETQYFGPGTRLLVL.

The rearrangement uses TRBV7-2 and TRBJ1-4, with TRBD1 matching over 9 bases. The trim removed 8 bases at V and 7 bases at J, leaving 8 bases unmatched. Germline assignment: CDR1 SGHTA and CDR2 FQGNSA. This CDR3 comprises 14 residues. CDR3 sequence: CASSGTGLVEKLFF. The CDR3 DNA reads as TGTGCCAGCTCCGGGACAGGGCTTGTTGAAAAACTGTTTTTT. Variable domain in full (rest from reference TRBV7-2 and TRBJ1-4): GAGVSQSPSNKVTEKGKDVELRCDPISGHTALYWYRQSLGQGLEFLIYFQGNSAPDKSGLPSDRFSAERTGGSVSTLTIQRTQQEDSAVYLCASSGTGLVEKLFFGSGTQLSVL.

CDR3 residues: CASSLREGNGYTF. DNA of the CDR3: TGTGCCAGCAGCTTACGGGAGGGCAATGGCTACACCTTC. V and J are TRBV7-9 and TRBJ1-2, with D unresolved. This CDR3 region has 13 residues. Germline CDR1 reads SEHNR; CDR2 reads FQNEAQ (reference sequence). V was shortened by 2 bases and J by 6 bases, with 10 bases between the two germline ends. The whole variable domain, filled in from reference TRBV7-9 and TRBJ1-2, reads DTGVSQNPRHKITKRGQNVTFRCDPISEHNRLYWYRQTLGQGPEFLTYFQNEAQLEKSRLLSDRFSAERPKGSFSTLEIQRTEQGDSAMYLCASSLREGNGYTFGSGTRLTVV.

The gene calls are TRBV5-1 and TRBJ2-3, with D perhaps matching TRBD1 or TRBD2 (5 bases each). V dropped 4 bases and J dropped 0 bases, with 9 bases sitting between them. Germline loops: CDR1 SGHRS, CDR2 YFSETQ. This CDR3 comprises 14 residues. CDR3 sequence: CASSLRDSTDTQYF. DNA for the CDR3: TGCGCCAGCAGCCTCAGGGACAGCACAGATACGCAGTATTTT.

The gene calls are TRBV30 and TRBJ1-6, with D perhaps TRBD1 (6 bases). The V end lost 3 bases, the J end lost 9 bases, and 15 bases lay between the germline ends. Germline V gene sequence: CDR1 GTSNPN, CDR2 SVGIG (reference sequence). This CDR3 contains 14 residues. CDR3: CAWRRQRGGSPLHF. CDR3 in DNA: TGTGCCTGGAGAAGACAGAGGGGGGGTTCACCCCTCCACTTT.

This chain links TRBV14 with TRBJ1-2; D remains unclear. Germline V gene data show CDR1 as SGHDN and CDR2 as FVKESK. This CDR3 has 16 residues. V gave up 0 bases and J gave up 3 bases, with 14 bases separating them. CDR3 in DNA: TGTGCCAGCAGCCAAGAAGCAGGACGCCCTGACTATGGCTACACCTTC. Its translation is CASSQEAGRPDYGYTF. The full variable domain, with the rest looked up from reference TRBV14 and TRBJ1-2, is EAGVTQFPSHSVIEKGQTVTLRCDPISGHDNLYWYRRVMGKEIKFLLHFVKESKQDESGMPNNRFLAERTGGTYSTLKVQPAELEDSGVYFCASSQEAGRPDYGYTFGSGTRLTVV.

The chain combines TRBV9 with TRBJ1-3; a weak D match, TRBD1 (5 bases). There are 18 residues in the CDR3. Per the germline V gene, CDR1 is SGDLS and CDR2 is YYNGEE. The germline V and J ends were trimmed by 0 bases and 0 bases, with 16 bases remaining between them. Written as DNA, the CDR3 is TGTGCCAGCAGCGTAGGCGTCCGGCAGGGCCTCTCTGGAAACACCATATATTTT. It encodes CASSVGVRQGLSGNTIYF.

The V gene is TRBV28, the J gene TRBJ1-1; 7 bases align to TRBD1. The CDR3 covers 15 residues. Per the germline V gene, CDR1 is MDHEN and CDR2 is SYDVKM. V lost 1 base to trimming and J lost 5 bases; unmatched junction nucleotides: 7. For the CDR3, the DNA is TGTGCCAGCAGTTTATTAGGGCAGGGGGGAACTGAAGCTTTCTTT. Amino acid sequence: CASSLLGQGGTEAFF. Drawing the rest from reference TRBV28 and TRBJ1-1, the complete variable domain is DVKVTQSSRYLVKRTGEKVFLECVQDMDHENMFWYRQDPGLGLRLIYFSYDVKMKEKGDIPEGYSVSREKKERFSLILESASTNQTSMYLCASSLLGQGGTEAFFGQGTRLTVV.

The chain employs TRBV30 and TRBJ1-1; TRBD1 is a possible D gene (5 bases). Germline assignment: CDR1 GTSNPN and CDR2 SVGIG (reference sequence). The CDR3 is 15 residues long. The V end lost 3 bases, the J end lost 1 base, and 15 bases lay between the germline ends. CDR3 sequence reads: CAWREKWGGNTEAFF. Written as DNA, the CDR3 is TGTGCCTGGAGGGAAAAGTGGGGGGGGAACACTGAAGCTTTCTTT.

This chain links TRBV6-5 with TRBJ1-6, with 10 positions matching TRBD1. CDR3 length: 13 residues. CDR1 MNHEY and CDR2 SVGAGI come from the germline V gene. J lost 10 bases, V lost 10 bases, and 7 bases had no gene match. CDR3 DNA: TGTGCCACACGACAGGGGGCTGAGTCACCCCTCCACTTT. Protein: CATRQGAESPLHF.

The rearrangement links TRBV5-3 to TRBJ1-5; D is unresolved. TRBV5-3 is classed as an ORF, of uncertain function. The CDR3 runs 9 residues. Trimming pared 6 bases from V and 7 bases from J, leaving 2 bases between. Written as DNA, the CDR3 is TGTGCCAGAATCCAGCCCCAGCATTTT. Translation gives CARIQPQHF.

The V call is TRBV10-3, the J call TRBJ1-5, with D possibly TRBD1 on 5 matching bases. Germline CDR1 ENHRY, CDR2 SYGVKD. This CDR3 contains 13 residues. V lost 3 bases to trimming and J lost 5 bases, with 8 bases between them. The CDR3 DNA is TGTGCCATCAGTGATGACAGTTATCAGCCCCAGCATTTT. This codes for CAISDDSYQPQHF.

The J gene is TRBJ2-2, the V gene TRBV15; D possibly uses TRBD1 or TRBD2 (5 bases each). CDR3 size: 15 residues. Germline V gives CDR1 LNHNV, CDR2 YYDKDF (reference sequence). The V end lost 3 bases, the J end lost 5 bases, and 13 bases lay between the germline ends. The CDR3 loop reads CATSRIRWGTGELFF. The CDR3 bases are TGTGCCACCAGCAGGATTCGATGGGGGACCGGGGAGCTGTTTTTT.

The DNA of the CDR3 is TGTGCCAGCATGGGGCAGATGAACACTGAAGCTTTCTTT. Translated: CASMGQMNTEAFF. The chain joins TRBV2 to TRBJ1-1; possible D gene TRBD1, 5 bases. CDR3 length: 13 residues. Germline V gene data show CDR1 as SNHLY and CDR2 as FYNNEI. V was trimmed by 7 bases and J by 0 bases, leaving 9 bases between them.